Sequencing of this T cell receptor (beta chain) was carried out in a study of T cells in Graves' hyperthyroidism and ophthalmopathy. Notes on the study in general: The model anticipated ophthalmopathy a median about six months pre-onset.

This clonotype has a count of ten or more. Its antigen is unidentified. Amplified TCR beta CDR3 regions derived from RNA transcripts. The TCR CDR3 first-round RT-PCR relied on the HTBI primer set. MiXCR, run by TCRdb on the multiplex PCR reads, gives a single entry per CDR3 protein. The sample lists nearly 600,000 distinct CDR3 sequences, approximately 15% occurring once. V was clipped by 6 bases and J by 6 bases, with 20 bases between them. Germline V CDR1 and CDR2: DFQATT, SNEGSKA (reference sequence). The CDR3 totals 14 residues. This sequence joins TRBV20-1 and TRBJ1-2; D perhaps matches TRBD1 (5 bases). Sequences were obtained from blood. This TCR came from a woman younger than 35 with Graves' ophthalmopathy. The CDR3 sequence is CSAGTGLTVDGYTF. The CDR3 nucleotides read TGCAGTGCCGGCACGGGACTGACAGTTGATGGCTACACCTTC.